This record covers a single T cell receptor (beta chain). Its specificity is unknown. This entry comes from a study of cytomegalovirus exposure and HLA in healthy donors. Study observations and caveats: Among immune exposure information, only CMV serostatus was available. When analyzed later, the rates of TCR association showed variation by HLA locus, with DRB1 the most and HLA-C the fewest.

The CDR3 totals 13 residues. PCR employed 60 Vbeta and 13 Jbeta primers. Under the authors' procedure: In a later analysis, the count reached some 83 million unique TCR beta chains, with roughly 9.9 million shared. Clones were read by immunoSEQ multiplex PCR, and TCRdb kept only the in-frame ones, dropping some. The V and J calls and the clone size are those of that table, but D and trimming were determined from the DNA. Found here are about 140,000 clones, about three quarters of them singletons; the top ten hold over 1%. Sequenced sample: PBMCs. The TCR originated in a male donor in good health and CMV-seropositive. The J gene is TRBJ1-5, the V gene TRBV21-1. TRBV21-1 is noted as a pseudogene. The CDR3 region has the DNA TGTGCCAGCAGCAGTGGGAGTCTGCAGCCCCAGCATTTT. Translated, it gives CASSSGSLQPQHF.